A single sample is the source of the 20 T cell receptor beta chains below, sequenced in a study of OX40 agonist ivuxolimab in advanced cancers. The repertoire was sequenced with immunoSEQ multiplex PCR; TCRdb's copy has only in-frame clones and lacks some. The sample gives around 15,000 clones, less than 90% of which show up once; over 3.5% is in the top ten. Sequences were derived from CD4+ or CD8+ T cells sorted from blood, sampled in a trial of the OX40 agonist ivuxolimab. Receptors were obtained from an adult with an advanced solid tumor such as melanoma, head and neck, liver or kidney cancer.

V usage is TRBV27 and J usage is TRBJ2-1, with 11 bases matching TRBD1. The CDR3 totals 15 residues. V trimming: 5 bases; J trimming: 7 bases; junction bases outside the gene matches: 7. Germline lookup yields CDR1 MNHEY and CDR2 SMNVEV (reference sequence). As DNA, the CDR3 is TGTGCCAGCAGTGCGCGGACAGGGGGCAGGAATGAGCAGTTCTTC. Its translation is CASSARTGGRNEQFF.

The J gene is TRBJ1-3, the V gene TRBV5-5; 9 positions match TRBD1. V lost 4 bases to trimming and J lost 1 base; unmatched junction nucleotides: 9. Germline CDR1 reads SGHKS; CDR2 reads YYEKEE (reference sequence). This CDR3 region has 17 residues. The CDR3 DNA reads TGTGCCAGCAGCGGGTGGACAGGGGCGGTTTCTGGAAACACCATATATTTT. It is translated as CASSGWTGAVSGNTIYF.

CDR3 sequence reads: CASSSPAGGTDTQYF. In DNA form, the CDR3 reads TGTGCCAGCAGTTCCCCGGCGGGAGGCACAGATACGCAGTATTTT. This chain connects TRBV6-5 to TRBJ2-3; 7 nucleotides agree with TRBD2. Losses at the gene ends were 4 bases for V and 1 base for J; bases not matched to a gene: 5. The CDR3 extends over 15 amino acids. In germline, CDR1 is MNHEY, CDR2 SVGAGI.

CDR3 coding DNA: TGTGCCAGTAGTATAGAGGGCAGGAGGAACGAAAAACTGTTTTTT. Its translation is CASSIEGRRNEKLFF. The J gene is TRBJ1-4, the V gene TRBV19; D remains ambiguous. The germline gives CDR1 LNHDA, CDR2 SQIVND (reference sequence). The V and J ends lost 0 bases and 8 bases respectively, with 13 bases between them. This CDR3 has 15 amino acids. Drawing the rest from reference TRBV19 and TRBJ1-4, the complete variable domain is DGGITQSPKYLFRKEGQNVTLSCEQNLNHDAMYWYRQDPGQGLRLIYYSQIVNDFQKGDIAEGYSVSREKKESFPLTVTSAQKNPTAFYLCASSIEGRRNEKLFFGSGTQLSVL.

The chain joins TRBV28 to TRBJ1-1, with a tentative D call TRBD1 (6 bases). Germline V gives CDR1 MDHEN, CDR2 SYDVKM. V gave up 2 bases and J gave up 5 bases, with 18 bases separating them. The CDR3 length is 16 residues. DNA of the CDR3: TGTGCCAGCAGTTTACTTCCCTCGGGGGCGTTGACTGAAGCTTTCTTT. It codes for CASSLLPSGALTEAFF.

The CDR3: CSVGTGKAGELFF. CDR3 coding DNA: TGCAGCGTCGGGACAGGGAAGGCCGGGGAGCTGTTTTTT. The genes are TRBV29-1 and TRBJ2-2, with TRBD1 matching over 9 bases. Germline assignment: CDR1 SQVTM and CDR2 ANQGSEA. Trimming took 6 bases from V and 6 from J; bases not matched to a gene: 5. This CDR3 is built from 13 residues.

The chain couples TRBV9 to TRBJ2-7; 12 bases fit TRBD2. In germline, CDR1 is SGDLS, CDR2 YYNGEE. V was clipped by 4 bases and J by 3 bases; unmatched bases: 5. The CDR3 consists of 15 residues. The DNA of the CDR3 is TGTGCCAGCAGCAGACTAGCGGGAGCAGACTACGAGCAGTACTTC. It yields the protein CASSRLAGADYEQYF.

This clone has a handful of counts. V and J are TRBV14 and TRBJ1-1; 9 bases align to TRBD1. Germline lookup yields CDR1 SGHDN and CDR2 FVKESK. The CDR3 sequence is 16 residues long. With 8 bases clipped from V and 0 bases from J, the junction kept 10 bases outside the gene matches. The CDR3 spells CASDRGTGNMNTEAFF. The CDR3 DNA reads as TGTGCCAGCGACCGAGGGACAGGGAACATGAACACTGAAGCTTTCTTT.

The genes are TRBV28 and TRBJ1-6; TRBD1 is a possible D gene (5 bases). The V and J ends lost 7 bases and 0 bases respectively, with 19 bases between them. The germline V gene has CDR1 MDHEN and CDR2 SYDVKM. This CDR3 is 18 amino acids long. The CDR3 DNA follows: TGTGCCAGCACCCTCGGTGGGGGTACAGCCTCCTATAATTCACCCCTCCACTTT. Protein product: CASTLGGGTASYNSPLHF. The full variable domain, rest sourced from reference TRBV28 and TRBJ1-6, is DVKVTQSSRYLVKRTGEKVFLECVQDMDHENMFWYRQDPGLGLRLIYFSYDVKMKEKGDIPEGYSVSREKKERFSLILESASTNQTSMYLCASTLGGGTASYNSPLHFGNGTRLTVT.

The DNA for the CDR3 is TGTGCCTGGAGTACTGGACTAACCTCTGGGGCCAACGTCCTGACTTTC. Encoded protein: CAWSTGLTSGANVLTF. The gene calls are TRBV30 and TRBJ2-6; maybe TRBD2 (6 bases). The CDR3 is 16 amino acids. Germline V gene sequence: CDR1 GTSNPN, CDR2 SVGIG (reference sequence). Deletions cut 2 bases from V and 0 bases from J, with 11 bases between.

The rearrangement uses TRBV28 and TRBJ1-5, with a weak D call TRBD1 (6 bases). The CDR3 spans 15 residues. Germline assignment: CDR1 MDHEN and CDR2 SYDVKM. Deletions cut 5 bases from V and 6 bases from J, with 17 bases between. This CDR3 is CASSLWTVAGQPQHF. CDR3 DNA sequence: TGTGCCAGCAGTCTCTGGACAGTTGCGGGTCAGCCCCAGCATTTT.

This clone was counted between two and nine times. The CDR3 bases are TGTGCCAGTAGTCGGGTCAGGGATGGCAATCAGCCCCAGCATTTT. Translation gives CASSRVRDGNQPQHF. The J gene is TRBJ1-5, the V gene TRBV19; the D gene is possibly TRBD1 (5 bases). Germline CDR1 LNHDA, CDR2 SQIVND (reference sequence). The CDR3 loop spans 15 amino acids. Trimming shortened V by 5 bases and J by 2 bases, and 13 bases separated the two germline ends.

The chain recombines TRBV19 with TRBJ1-6; 7 nucleotides match TRBD1. Germline V lookup: CDR1 LNHDA, CDR2 SQIVND (reference sequence). The CDR3 sequence is 13 residues long. V trimming: 10 bases; J trimming: 8 bases; junction bases outside the gene matches: 8. The CDR3 loop reads CATADRNDSPLHF. The CDR3 coding sequence is TGTGCCACCGCGGACAGGAATGATTCACCCCTCCACTTT.

The chain carries TRBV27 and TRBJ1-1; D perhaps matches TRBD1 (5 bases). This CDR3 is built from 17 residues. Germline lookup yields CDR1 MNHEY and CDR2 SMNVEV (reference sequence). Trimming cost V 4 bases and J 0 bases, with 18 bases left between them. As DNA, the CDR3 is TGTGCCAGCAGTTCAGCCTCTACAGGAGATATGAACACTGAAGCTTTCTTT. It encodes CASSSASTGDMNTEAFF.

The rearrangement uses TRBV5-6 and TRBJ2-3, with 7 bases identical to TRBD2. This CDR3 is 18 amino acids long. Germline V gene data show CDR1 as SGHDT and CDR2 as YYEEEE. With V trimmed by 3 bases and J by 1 base, 14 bases remained unmatched. The CDR3 DNA follows: TGTGCCAGCAGCTCTGGCGTGGCGGGACGGGGGGGCACAGATACGCAGTATTTT. It translates to CASSSGVAGRGGTDTQYF.

The rearrangement joins TRBV30 to TRBJ1-6; D might be TRBD1 (5 bases). The CDR3 has 13 residues. Trimming stripped 3 bases from V and 5 bases from J, with 8 bases between. CDR1 GTSNPN and CDR2 SVGIG come from the germline V gene (reference sequence). CDR3 nucleotides: TGTGCCTGGAGCGAGACAGATAATTCACCCCTCCACTTT. Protein: CAWSETDNSPLHF.

The chain combines TRBV7-3 with TRBJ2-2; 7 bases map to TRBD1. Germline-derived CDR1 and CDR2 are SGHTA and FQGTGA. The CDR3 runs to 12 residues. The trim removed 6 bases at V and 6 bases at J, leaving 1 base unmatched. CDR3 in DNA: TGTGCCAGCAGTCAGGGGGCCGGGGAGCTGTTTTTT. It specifies CASSQGAGELFF.

This clone occurred once. The chain combines TRBV4-3 with TRBJ2-7, with TRBD1 identical over 7 bases. Germline loops: CDR1 LGHNA, CDR2 YSLEER. The CDR3 is made up of 13 amino acids. The V segment lost 3 bases and the J segment 5 bases; nucleotides outside the gene matches: 4. The CDR3 DNA reads TGCGCCAGCAGCCATCGACAGGGAGACGAGCAGTACTTC. Amino acid sequence: CASSHRQGDEQYF.

This sequence joins TRBV14 and TRBJ2-1; D unclear. The CDR3 spans 12 residues. The germline CDR1 and CDR2 sequences are SGHDN and FVKESK. V was pared by 3 bases and J by 8 bases, with 8 bases between. This CDR3 is CASSQDLHEQFF. The CDR3 DNA is TGTGCCAGCAGCCAGGATTTGCATGAGCAGTTCTTC.

V usage is TRBV10-3 and J usage is TRBJ2-7; 7 nucleotides align to TRBD1. This CDR3 has 14 residues. V lost 3 bases and J lost 1; bases outside the gene matches: 3. Germline CDR1 ENHRY, CDR2 SYGVKD. This CDR3 is CAISDLQGSYEQYF. CDR3 coding DNA: TGTGCCATCAGTGACTTACAGGGGTCCTACGAGCAGTACTTC.